The 4 T cell receptor beta chains in this list originate from one sample, sequenced in a study of blood T cell repertoires in COVID-19. The table came from immunoSEQ multiplex PCR; TCRdb's copy has only in-frame clones and leaves some out. The table has some 100,000 clones, almost 90% seen once. The sample was peripheral blood. These receptors all stem from a human donor with active COVID-19. The donor label of this sample is uncertain.

The chain combines TRBV7-8 with TRBJ2-7; 7 positions match TRBD1. The V gene end was trimmed by 3 bases and the J gene end by 2 bases; junction bases not matched to a gene: 4. The CDR3 contains 14 residues. The germline CDR1 and CDR2 sequences are SGHVS and FQNEAQ. CDR3 DNA sequence: TGTGCCAGCAGCTTCACCGGGACAGCCTACGAGCAGTACTTC. It translates to CASSFTGTAYEQYF.

The genes are TRBV5-1 and TRBJ1-1; tentative D call: TRBD1 (6 bases). The CDR3 loop spans 14 amino acids. V lost 4 bases to trimming and J lost 1 base, with 11 bases between them. Germline CDR1 is SGHRS and CDR2 is YFSETQ. CDR3 protein: CASSQTGQNTEAFF. The CDR3 DNA reads TGCGCCAGCAGCCAAACGGGACAGAACACTGAAGCTTTCTTT.

The genes are TRBV5-1 and TRBJ1-6; TRBD1 matches at 8 bases. CDR3 size: 16 residues. The germline V gene encodes CDR1 SGHRS and CDR2 YFSETQ. The junction had 10 bases not matched to a gene; V was cut back by 4 bases and J by 7 bases. CDR3 residues: CASSPTGQGVNSPLHF. The DNA for the CDR3 is TGCGCCAGCAGCCCTACCGGACAGGGAGTAAATTCACCCCTCCACTTT.

The chain has TRBV4-2 and TRBJ2-5; a weak D match, TRBD2 (6 bases). CDR3 length: 16 amino acids. Germline loops: CDR1 LGHNA, CDR2 YNFKEQ. The ends were cut back, 0 bases at V and 2 bases at J, with 13 bases in the middle. CDR3 nucleotide sequence: TGTGCCAGCAGCCAAGACTTCACAAGCGGGCAAGAGACCCAGTACTTC. Translating it yields CASSQDFTSGQETQYF.